Below are 13 T cell receptor beta chains sequenced from a single sample in a study of cytomegalovirus exposure and HLA in healthy donors. The PCR had 60 Vbeta and 13 Jbeta primers. Sequenced by immunoSEQ multiplex PCR; TCRdb stores in-frame clones only, minus some. The sample totals 45,000 to 70,000 clones. The sequenced sample consisted of PBMCs. The origin of the receptors is a woman younger than 45 in good health and CMV-seropositive.

The rearrangement joins TRBV5-1 to TRBJ2-5; 7 bases map to TRBD1. J gave up 1 base and V 4 bases, and 7 bases lay outside the gene matches. This CDR3 region has 15 residues. Germline lookup yields CDR1 SGHRS and CDR2 YFSETQ. Written as DNA, the CDR3 is TGCGCCAGCAGCCCTGGGGCAGGGGGCCAAGAGACCCAGTACTTC. Translating gives CASSPGAGGQETQYF.

V usage is TRBV6-1 and J usage is TRBJ2-5, with D tentatively TRBD2 (5 bases). Per germline, CDR1 MNHNS and CDR2 SASEGT. The ends were cut back, 6 bases at V and 4 bases at J, with 15 bases in the middle. The CDR3 loop spans 14 amino acids. The CDR3 DNA reads as TGTGCCAGCAGCGTTGATCCCGAGGGAGAGACCCAGTACTTC. This encodes CASSVDPEGETQYF.

The V and J genes are TRBV29-1 and TRBJ2-1; the match to TRBD2 covers 11 bases. The trim removed 8 bases at V and 2 bases at J, leaving 2 bases unmatched. CDR3 size: 13 residues. CDR1 and CDR2 (germline): SQVTM, ANQGSEA. For the CDR3, the DNA is TGCAGCCTTAGCGGGAGGGCCTACAATGAGCAGTTCTTC. Its translation is CSLSGRAYNEQFF.

The V and J genes are TRBV4-1 and TRBJ1-3; D not certain. Germline assignment: CDR1 MGHRA and CDR2 YSYEKL. V lost 2 bases to trimming and J lost 5 bases, with 16 bases between them. The length of the CDR3 is 16 residues. For the CDR3, the DNA is TGCGCCAGCAGCCAAACCTCCATTATGGAGAGAAACACCATATATTTT. Translated, it gives CASSQTSIMERNTIYF.

CDR3 nucleotides: TGTGCCAGCAGCCCCCAGGCGGGCACTGAAGCTTTCTTT. It translates to CASSPQAGTEAFF. The chain uses TRBV5-5 and TRBJ1-1; D call uncertain. V was cut by 4 bases and J by 4 bases, with 11 bases left in between. CDR1 SGHKS and CDR2 YYEKEE come from the germline V gene (reference sequence). This CDR3 has 13 amino acids.

The chain couples TRBV18 to TRBJ1-1; 11 nucleotides align to TRBD1. CDR3 length equals 13 residues. Germline assignment: CDR1 KGHSH and CDR2 LQKENI. Germline trimming cut 8 bases from V and 3 bases from J; bases unmatched to any gene: 2. This CDR3 is CASAGQGDTEAFF. The CDR3 coding sequence is TGTGCCAGCGCGGGACAGGGGGACACTGAAGCTTTCTTT.

The chain has TRBV30 and TRBJ1-5, with D unresolved. V was shortened by 2 bases and J by 5 bases, with 10 bases between the two germline ends. The germline V gene encodes CDR1 GTSNPN and CDR2 SVGIG (reference sequence). This CDR3 has 13 residues. This CDR3 is CAWSLQSDQPQHF. The CDR3, as DNA: TGTGCCTGGAGTTTGCAGTCAGATCAGCCCCAGCATTTT.

V and J are TRBV5-6 and TRBJ2-7; D may be TRBD2 (6 bases). Trimming shortened V by 1 base and J by 4 bases, and 12 bases separated the two germline ends. The CDR3 loop spans 14 amino acids. The V gene's germline CDR1 is SGHDT and CDR2 YYEEEE. This CDR3 reads CASSLSGRWYEQYF. The DNA for the CDR3 is TGTGCCAGCAGCTTGTCAGGGAGGTGGTACGAGCAGTACTTC. The full variable domain, with the rest looked up from reference TRBV5-6 and TRBJ2-7, is DAGVTQSPTHLIKTRGQQVTLRCSPKSGHDTVSWYQQALGQGPQFIFQYYEEEERQRGNFPDRFSGHQFPNYSSELNVNALLLGDSALYLCASSLSGRWYEQYFGPGTRLTVT.

This chain connects TRBV2 to TRBJ2-4; the match to TRBD2 covers 13 bases. The trim removed 4 bases at V and 8 bases at J, leaving 8 bases unmatched. The CDR3 sequence is 16 residues long. CDR1 is SNHLY and CDR2 is FYNNEI in the germline V gene. CDR3 bases: TGTGCCAGCAGTGGAGAATGGACTAGCGGGAGATACATTCAGTACTTC. Amino acid sequence: CASSGEWTSGRYIQYF.

The chain joins TRBV29-1 to TRBJ2-3; 9 bases align to TRBD1. The ends lost 8 bases at V and 5 bases at J; junction bases unmatched: 8. CDR1 is SQVTM and CDR2 is ANQGSEA in the germline V gene. This CDR3 region has 13 residues. In DNA form, the CDR3 reads TGCAGCACACACGACAGGGGGGGAGATACGCAGTATTTT. Protein product: CSTHDRGGDTQYF.

This chain connects TRBV6-5 to TRBJ2-7; D is unresolved. Germline CDR1 reads MNHEY; CDR2 reads SVGAGI. Trimming took 6 bases from V and 4 from J, leaving 7 bases between them. The CDR3 runs 11 residues. CDR3: CASSLDYEQYF. The CDR3 DNA reads TGTGCCAGCAGCCTAGATTACGAGCAGTACTTC.

The V and J genes are TRBV28 and TRBJ1-6, with D tentatively TRBD1 (6 bases). Germline loops: CDR1 MDHEN, CDR2 SYDVKM. V was cut by 1 base and J by 10 bases, with 17 bases left in between. CDR3 length: 16 amino acids. The CDR3: CASSLSVSGVNSPLHF. The CDR3 bases are TGTGCCAGCAGTTTATCCGTTTCAGGGGTCAACTCACCCCTCCACTTT.

This chain joins TRBV18 and TRBJ2-3, with D hard to call. CDR3 size: 15 residues. Germline assignment: CDR1 KGHSH and CDR2 LQKENI. The V end lost 1 base, the J end lost 1 base, and 9 bases lay between the germline ends. This CDR3 is CASSPQESRTDTQYF. The CDR3 DNA sequence: TGTGCCAGCTCACCACAGGAGTCTCGCACAGATACGCAGTATTTT.